This TCR beta chain derives from a study of blood T cell repertoires in COVID-19. About the research overall: Samples representing acute and convalescent COVID-19 were sourced from the United States, Italy and Spain.

Cohorts were based on clinical histories the participants reported. Resolution of symptoms, clearance, or two negative PCRs was present in recovered Cohort 3 donors. The ends lost 4 bases at V and 0 bases at J; junction bases unmatched: 9. This CDR3 is built from 17 residues. Germline-derived CDR1 and CDR2 are MRHNA and SNTAGT. Repertoires were generated with immunoSEQ multiplex PCR, while TCRdb's copy carries only in-frame clones and drops some. The sample yields about 320,000 clones, approximately 91% seen once. The sequenced sample consisted of PBMCs or T cells enriched from blood (not recorded which). This receptor was obtained from a man in his sixties who had recovered from COVID-19. The rearrangement joins TRBV6-4 to TRBJ2-3; 8 bases match TRBD1. CDR3: CASSAGTGPASTDTQYF. CDR3 sequence (DNA): TGTGCCAGCAGTGCCGGGACAGGACCCGCTAGCACAGATACGCAGTATTTT.